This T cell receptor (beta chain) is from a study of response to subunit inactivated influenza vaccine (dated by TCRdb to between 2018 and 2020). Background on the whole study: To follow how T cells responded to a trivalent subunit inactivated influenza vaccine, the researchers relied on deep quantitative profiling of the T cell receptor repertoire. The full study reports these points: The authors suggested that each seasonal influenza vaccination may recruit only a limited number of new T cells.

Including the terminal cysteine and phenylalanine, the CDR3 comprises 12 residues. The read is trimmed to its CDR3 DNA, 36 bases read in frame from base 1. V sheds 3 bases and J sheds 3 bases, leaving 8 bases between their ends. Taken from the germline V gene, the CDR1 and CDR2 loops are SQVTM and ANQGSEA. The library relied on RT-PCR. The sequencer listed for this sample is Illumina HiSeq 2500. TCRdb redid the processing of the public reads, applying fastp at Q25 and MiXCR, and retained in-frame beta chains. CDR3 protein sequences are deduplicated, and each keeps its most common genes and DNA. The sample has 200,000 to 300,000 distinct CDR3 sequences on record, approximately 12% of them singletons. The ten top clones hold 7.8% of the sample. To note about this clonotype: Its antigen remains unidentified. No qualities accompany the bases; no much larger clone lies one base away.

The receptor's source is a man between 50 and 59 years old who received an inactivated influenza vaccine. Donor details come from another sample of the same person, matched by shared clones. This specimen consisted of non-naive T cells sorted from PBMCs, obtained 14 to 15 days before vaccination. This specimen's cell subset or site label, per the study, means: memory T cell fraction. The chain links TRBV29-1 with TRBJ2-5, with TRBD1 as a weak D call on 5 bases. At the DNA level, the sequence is TGCAGCGTTGAGGTAGGGGAAGAGACCCAGTACTTC. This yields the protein CSVEVGEETQYF.